The 20 T cell receptor beta chains presented below share a single source sample, sequenced in a study of T-cell memory formation after mild COVID-19. TCRdb re-derived calls from the 5' RACE reads in MiXCR, one entry per CDR3 protein. The repertoire holds roughly 560,000 distinct CDR3 sequences, with 20% as singletons. Sequenced input: PBMCs or a T cell subset sorted from them (not recorded which). The origin of the receptors is an adult woman who had mild COVID-19 (a few samples of this study predate the infection). Cell type and time point are not known.

This clonotype was detected a few times. This chain joins TRBV4-2 and TRBJ1-6; TRBD1 matches at 7 bases. J was trimmed by 4 bases and V by 0 bases; bases with no gene match: 3. The CDR3 has 16 amino acids. CDR1 LGHNA and CDR2 YNFKEQ come from the germline V gene. CDR3 protein: CASSQDWGQYNSPLHF. The CDR3 region has the DNA TGTGCCAGCAGCCAAGATTGGGGACAGTATAATTCACCCCTCCACTTT.

The chain couples TRBV9 to TRBJ2-5; D gene unclear. V was pared by 3 bases and J by 4 bases, with 10 bases between. This CDR3 spans 13 amino acids. CDR1 and CDR2 (germline): SGDLS, YYNGEE. CDR3 residues: CASSASQRETQYF. The CDR3 DNA follows: TGTGCCAGCAGCGCCAGCCAGAGAGAGACCCAGTACTTC.

The genes are TRBV7-2 and TRBJ1-1, with 8 bases fitting TRBD1. Germline lookup yields CDR1 SGHTA and CDR2 FQGNSA. The V segment lost 0 bases and the J segment 4 bases; nucleotides outside the gene matches: 7. The CDR3 loop spans 16 amino acids. The DNA for the CDR3 is TGTGCCAGCAGCTTAGCGGACAGGGTCTATAGCACTGAAGCTTTCTTT. Its translation is CASSLADRVYSTEAFF. Filled out from reference TRBV7-2 and TRBJ1-1, the complete variable domain reads GAGVSQSPSNKVTEKGKDVELRCDPISGHTALYWYRQSLGQGLEFLIYFQGNSAPDKSGLPSDRFSAERTGGSVSTLTIQRTQQEDSAVYLCASSLADRVYSTEAFFGQGTRLTVV.

This clonotype was recorded a few times. CDR3 in amino acids: CASNEGGGVTEAFF. The CDR3 bases are TGTGCCAGCAACGAAGGGGGCGGGGTCACTGAAGCTTTCTTT. This chain joins TRBV28 and TRBJ1-1, with 7 bases identical to TRBD1. After removal of 7 bases from V and 4 bases from J, the junction contained 9 bases not matched to a gene. The CDR3 consists of 14 residues. Germline V CDR1 and CDR2: MDHEN, SYDVKM.

This chain uses TRBV12-3 or TRBV12-4 with TRBJ2-1; tentatively, D is TRBD1 (6 bases). The CDR3 runs to 15 residues. Trimming pared 4 bases from V and 3 bases from J, leaving 13 bases between. This CDR3 reads CASSSTGNLYNEQFF. The CDR3 region has the DNA TGTGCCAGCAGTTCTACAGGGAACCTCTACAATGAGCAGTTCTTC.

Ten or more counts support this clonotype. Here the CDR3 DNA reads TGCGCCAGCAGCCAGGCTATTACCAAGGGCGAGCAGTACTTC. It translates to CASSQAITKGEQYF. The chain is built from TRBV4-1 and TRBJ2-7; D unclear. Trimming cost V 3 bases and J 6 bases, with 15 bases left between them. The CDR3 sequence is 14 residues long. The V gene's germline CDR1 is MGHRA and CDR2 YSYEKL.

The rearrangement joins TRBV6-6 to TRBJ1-4; TRBD1 matches at 8 bases. V dropped 4 bases and J dropped 1; count of bases not matched to a gene: 2. This CDR3 has 15 residues. Germline assignment: CDR1 MNHNY and CDR2 SVGAGI (reference sequence). In nucleotides, the CDR3 is TGTGCCAGCAGTTTAGACAGGGGAACTAATGAAAAACTGTTTTTT. The encoded protein is CASSLDRGTNEKLFF.

V usage is TRBV24-1 and J usage is TRBJ2-3; 7 positions agree with TRBD1. V lost 8 bases to trimming and J lost 2 bases; unmatched junction nucleotides: 3. The germline CDR1 and CDR2 sequences are KGHDR and SFDVKD. The CDR3 is 13 amino acids. CDR3 DNA sequence: TGTGCCACCAAACAGGGGACCACAGATACGCAGTATTTT. It yields the protein CATKQGTTDTQYF.

This clonotype was seen only a few times. The chain employs TRBV12-3 or TRBV12-4 and TRBJ1-1, with D unresolved. V was trimmed by 6 bases and J by 1 base, leaving 9 bases between them. This CDR3 spans 13 amino acids. This CDR3 reads CASSGRWNTEAFF. The CDR3 region has the DNA TGTGCCAGCAGCGGACGGTGGAACACTGAAGCTTTCTTT.

The chain recombines TRBV5-8 with TRBJ1-1; possibly TRBD1 for D (6 bases). CDR1 and CDR2 from the germline V gene are SGHTS and YDEGEE. V shed 0 bases and J shed 10 bases, with 16 bases lying between them. This CDR3 is built from 14 residues. The CDR3 coding sequence is TGTGCCAGCAGCTTGGGAGGACAGCCTTGGGGAGCTTTCTTT. Its protein product is CASSLGGQPWGAFF.

A few counts support this clonotype. The V call is TRBV6-4, the J call TRBJ2-3, with 10 bases identical to TRBD2. The CDR3 covers 17 residues. The V and J ends lost 0 bases and 5 bases, in that order; junction bases with no gene match: 8. Germline V gene data show CDR1 as MRHNA and CDR2 as SNTAGT. For the CDR3, the DNA is TGTGCCAGCAGTGACTCCGGGCTAGCGGGAGACCTAGATACGCAGTATTTT. Its translation: CASSDSGLAGDLDTQYF.

This sequence joins TRBV20-1 and TRBJ2-3; tentatively, D is TRBD1 (6 bases). V was shortened by 7 bases and J by 3 bases, with 20 bases between the two germline ends. CDR3 size: 15 residues. The germline CDR1 and CDR2 sequences are DFQATT and SNEGSKA (reference sequence). CDR3 loop: CSVKRDIRQTDTQYF. The CDR3 DNA reads as TGCAGTGTTAAAAGGGACATACGGCAGACAGATACGCAGTATTTT.

This clonotype was picked up a small number of times. The CDR3 DNA reads as TGTGCCACCGTGGCGGGCTGGTATGAGCAGTTCTTC. This translates into CATVAGWYEQFF. The chain couples TRBV7-2 to TRBJ2-1; D may be TRBD2 (5 bases). V was pared by 10 bases and J by 8 bases, with 15 bases between. There are 12 residues in the CDR3. Looked up from germline, CDR1 is SGHTA and CDR2 is FQGNSA. Using reference TRBV7-2 and TRBJ2-1 for the parts outside the CDR3, the full variable domain is GAGVSQSPSNKVTEKGKDVELRCDPISGHTALYWYRQSLGQGLEFLIYFQGNSAPDKSGLPSDRFSAERTGGSVSTLTIQRTQQEDSAVYLCATVAGWYEQFFGPGTRLTVL.

Ten or more counts support this clonotype. V usage is TRBV4-3 and J usage is TRBJ2-7; D remains unclear. V lost 3 bases to trimming and J lost 7 bases, with 13 bases between them. The CDR3 totals 13 residues. Germline-derived CDR1 and CDR2 are LGHNA and YSLEER. CDR3 coding DNA: TGCGCCAGCAGCCATGGAAGGGCAGAAGAGCAGTACTTC. It encodes CASSHGRAEEQYF.

This clonotype was picked up a small number of times. The chain employs TRBV15 and TRBJ2-1; TRBD2 matches at 11 bases. This CDR3 is built from 15 residues. Per the germline V gene, CDR1 is LNHNV and CDR2 is YYDKDF (reference sequence). Trimming took 1 base from V and 8 from J; bases not matched to a gene: 4. The CDR3 spells CATSRVAGGWDEQFF. CDR3 nucleotides: TGTGCCACCAGCAGAGTAGCGGGAGGGTGGGATGAGCAGTTCTTC.

This clonotype was recorded a few times. V gene TRBV9 combines with J gene TRBJ2-2; TRBD2 matches 10 bases. Germline lookup yields CDR1 SGDLS and CDR2 YYNGEE. CDR3 length: 14 residues. Trimming cost V 2 bases and J 9 bases; bases outside gene matches: 4. The chain's CDR3 is CASSVSGGARELFF. The DNA of the CDR3 is TGTGCCAGCAGCGTGAGCGGGGGGGCGAGGGAGCTGTTTTTT.

V is TRBV4-1 and J is TRBJ2-6; maybe TRBD2 (6 bases). CDR1 is MGHRA and CDR2 is YSYEKL in the germline V gene. Trimming pared 5 bases from V and 4 bases from J, leaving 12 bases between. This CDR3 comprises 15 residues. The CDR3 DNA reads as TGCGCCAGCAGCATTGGGGGGTTGGGGGCCAACGTCCTGACTTTC. It is translated as CASSIGGLGANVLTF.

The chain uses TRBV30 and TRBJ1-2; 7 nucleotides align to TRBD1. This CDR3 contains 15 residues. Losses at the gene ends were 4 bases for V and 2 bases for J; bases not matched to a gene: 10. CDR1 and CDR2 (germline): GTSNPN, SVGIG (reference sequence). The CDR3 sequence is CAWTRPGQKNYGYTF. The CDR3 DNA follows: TGTGCCTGGACCCGTCCGGGACAGAAAAACTATGGCTACACCTTC.

The chain uses TRBV7-9 and TRBJ2-3, with 9 bases aligning to TRBD2. The V gene's germline CDR1 is SEHNR and CDR2 FQNEAQ (reference sequence). Trimming cost V 5 bases and J 6 bases; bases outside gene matches: 9. The CDR3 extends over 15 amino acids. CDR3 sequence: CASSPLLAGFDTQYF. The CDR3 DNA is TGTGCCAGCAGCCCCCTTCTAGCGGGGTTCGATACGCAGTATTTT.

In its sample, this clonotype was seen a few times. In DNA form, the CDR3 reads TGCGCCAGCAGCTTGCCGGGGACAGGTTATGCCACTGAAGCTTTCTTT. Its translation: CASSLPGTGYATEAFF. V is TRBV5-1 and J is TRBJ1-1; TRBD1 aligns across 8 bases. CDR1 and CDR2 (germline): SGHRS, YFSETQ. The CDR3 is made up of 16 amino acids. V gave up 1 base and J gave up 4 bases; unmatched junction bases: 9. Combining the CDR3 with reference TRBV5-1 and TRBJ1-1 gives the whole variable domain KAGVTQTPRYLIKTRGQQVTLSCSPISGHRSVSWYQQTPGQGLQFLFEYFSETQRNKGNFPGRFSGRQFSNSRSEMNVSTLELGDSALYLCASSLPGTGYATEAFFGQGTRLTVV.